This is a list of T cell receptor beta chains from one sample in a study of STAT5B mutations in CD4+ large granular lymphocyte leukemia. The data were produced by immunoSEQ multiplex PCR, yet TCRdb's version contains in-frame clones alone and is incomplete. The sample has 35,000 to 45,000 clones; 65% to 90% are singletons. Sequenced sample: CD4+ T cells from blood buffy coats. Receptor source: a human donor in good health. Both conserved end residues are part of each CDR3. Each record gives: J gene, clone size, V gene, D gene, CDR3 protein, CDR3 DNA. D genes are given only for firm matches. Size is omitted from some rows. Given values are once, few, many or a class for expanded clones.

j_call: TRBJ2-6
clone_size: few
v_call: TRBV5-2
d_call: -
cdr3_aa: CATQSRANVLTF
cdr3_nt: TGTGCCACACAAAGTCGGGCCAACGTCCTGACTTTC

j_call: TRBJ2-7
clone_size: -
v_call: TRBV11-3
d_call: TRBD2
cdr3_aa: CASSSATGGRGGEQYF
cdr3_nt: TGTGCCAGCAGCTCCGCGACTGGCGGGAGAGGAGGCGAGCAGTACTTC

j_call: TRBJ1-3
clone_size: -
v_call: TRBV2
d_call: TRBD1
cdr3_aa: CASSGGQGYTIYF
cdr3_nt: TGTGCCAGCAGTGGGGGACAGGGTTACACCATATATTTT

j_call: TRBJ1-1
clone_size: -
v_call: TRBV28
d_call: TRBD1
cdr3_aa: CASSQGDKTFF
cdr3_nt: TGTGCCAGCAGTCAGGGGGACAAAACTTTCTTT

j_call: TRBJ2-7
clone_size: -
v_call: TRBV5-5
d_call: -
cdr3_aa: CASSFYVEDLEQYF
cdr3_nt: TGTGCCAGCAGCTTCTATGTGGAGGATCTCGAGCAGTACTTC

j_call: TRBJ2-5
clone_size: -
v_call: TRBV7-9
d_call: TRBD2
cdr3_aa: CASSLSAASGLGYQETQYF
cdr3_nt: TGTGCCAGCAGCTTATCTGCGGCTAGCGGTCTAGGGTACCAAGAGACCCAGTACTTC

j_call: TRBJ1-5
clone_size: -
v_call: TRBV30
d_call: -
cdr3_aa: CAWSSNRVPGPQHF
cdr3_nt: TGTGCCTGGAGTTCAAACAGGGTCCCGGGGCCCCAGCATTTT

j_call: TRBJ1-6
clone_size: -
v_call: TRBV7-8
d_call: -
cdr3_aa: CASSLGGRVYSPLHF
cdr3_nt: TGTGCCAGCAGCTTAGGGGGCAGGGTTTATTCACCCCTCCACTTT

j_call: TRBJ1-5
clone_size: -
v_call: TRBV2
d_call: -
cdr3_aa: CASGRDPLLRNQPQHF
cdr3_nt: TGTGCCAGCGGCCGGGACCCCCTTTTGCGCAATCAGCCCCAGCATTTT

j_call: TRBJ2-7
clone_size: -
v_call: TRBV28
d_call: TRBD2
cdr3_aa: CASRSSGMSFDEQYF
cdr3_nt: TGTGCCAGCAGGTCTAGCGGGATGAGTTTTGACGAGCAGTACTTC

j_call: TRBJ1-1
clone_size: few
v_call: TRBV19
d_call: TRBD1
cdr3_aa: CASSIEDRLEAFF
cdr3_nt: TGTGCCAGTAGTATTGAGGACAGGCTTGAAGCTTTCTTT

j_call: TRBJ2-1
clone_size: -
v_call: TRBV18
d_call: TRBD2
cdr3_aa: CASSPWTSGGNEQFF
cdr3_nt: TGTGCCAGCTCACCTTGGACTAGCGGCGGTAATGAGCAGTTCTTC

j_call: TRBJ2-1
clone_size: -
v_call: TRBV9
d_call: -
cdr3_aa: CASSARTGNEQFF
cdr3_nt: TGTGCCAGCAGCGCGAGGACGGGGAATGAGCAGTTCTTC

j_call: TRBJ1-3
clone_size: few
v_call: TRBV19
d_call: -
cdr3_aa: CASSYRASNSGNTIYF
cdr3_nt: TGTGCCAGTAGTTATAGGGCGTCCAACTCTGGAAACACCATATATTTT

j_call: TRBJ1-5
clone_size: -
v_call: TRBV6-5
d_call: -
cdr3_aa: CASSYSRGHNQPQHF
cdr3_nt: TGTGCCAGCAGTTATTCCAGGGGTCACAATCAGCCCCAGCATTTT

j_call: TRBJ1-5
clone_size: -
v_call: TRBV4-2
d_call: TRBD1
cdr3_aa: CASSHTGQGNQPQHF
cdr3_nt: TGTGCCAGCAGCCACACCGGACAGGGTAATCAGCCCCAGCATTTT

j_call: TRBJ2-1
clone_size: -
v_call: TRBV6-5
d_call: -
cdr3_aa: CASSYSPGSLLNEQFF
cdr3_nt: TGTGCCAGCAGTTACTCACCGGGTTCCCTTTTAAATGAGCAGTTCTTC

j_call: TRBJ2-7
clone_size: -
v_call: TRBV29-1
d_call: -
cdr3_aa: CSVEGAGREQYF
cdr3_nt: TGCAGCGTTGAAGGTGCAGGGCGCGAGCAGTACTTC

j_call: TRBJ2-7
clone_size: -
v_call: TRBV5-8
d_call: TRBD2
cdr3_aa: CASSFIFGSGRQKEQYF
cdr3_nt: TGTGCCAGCAGCTTTATCTTCGGTAGCGGGCGTCAGAAGGAGCAGTACTTC

j_call: TRBJ1-1
clone_size: -
v_call: TRBV7-9
d_call: -
cdr3_aa: CASSFGGRHTEAFF
cdr3_nt: TGTGCCAGCAGCTTCGGGGGGCGCCACACTGAAGCTTTCTTT

j_call: TRBJ2-2
clone_size: -
v_call: TRBV10-3
d_call: -
cdr3_aa: CAISALSGTTPGELFF
cdr3_nt: TGTGCCATCAGTGCCCTGTCCGGGACCACGCCAGGGGAGCTGTTTTTT

j_call: TRBJ2-7
clone_size: -
v_call: TRBV28
d_call: TRBD1
cdr3_aa: CASSGQGIYEQYF
cdr3_nt: TGTGCCAGCAGTGGACAGGGAATCTACGAGCAGTACTTC

j_call: TRBJ2-1
clone_size: -
v_call: TRBV18
d_call: TRBD2
cdr3_aa: CASSYQREFEQFF
cdr3_nt: TGTGCCAGCTCATATCAGCGGGAATTTGAGCAGTTCTTC

j_call: TRBJ2-7
clone_size: few
v_call: TRBV7-9
d_call: -
cdr3_aa: CASSRYADSPYEQYF
cdr3_nt: TGTGCCAGCAGCCGATACGCGGACAGTCCCTACGAGCAGTACTTC

j_call: TRBJ1-1
clone_size: -
v_call: TRBV7-2
d_call: -
cdr3_aa: CASSPYYSRPRGTEAFF
cdr3_nt: TGTGCCAGCAGCCCGTATTACAGCCGGCCCCGGGGGACTGAAGCTTTCTTT

j_call: TRBJ2-1
clone_size: -
v_call: TRBV7-2
d_call: TRBD2
cdr3_aa: CASSPVTSVIYNEQFF
cdr3_nt: TGTGCCAGCAGCCCCGTGACTAGCGTAATATACAATGAGCAGTTCTTC